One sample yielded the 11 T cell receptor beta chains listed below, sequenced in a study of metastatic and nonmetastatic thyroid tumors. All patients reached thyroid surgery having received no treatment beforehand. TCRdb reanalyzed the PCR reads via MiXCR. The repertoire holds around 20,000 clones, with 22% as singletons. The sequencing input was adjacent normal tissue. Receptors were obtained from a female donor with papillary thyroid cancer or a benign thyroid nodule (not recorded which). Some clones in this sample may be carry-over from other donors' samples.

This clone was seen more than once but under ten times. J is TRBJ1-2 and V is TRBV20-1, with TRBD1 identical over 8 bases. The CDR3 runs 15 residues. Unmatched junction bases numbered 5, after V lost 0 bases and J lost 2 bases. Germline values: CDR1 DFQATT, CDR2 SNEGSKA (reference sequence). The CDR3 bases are TGCAGTGCTAGAGATCTGACAGGGGAAAACTATGGCTACACCTTC. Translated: CSARDLTGENYGYTF.

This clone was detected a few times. In nucleotides, the CDR3 is TGTGCCAGCAGTCCACCGAGAGCTAGCGGGTCCAAGCAGTACTTC. Translating gives CASSPPRASGSKQYF. The chain carries TRBV12-3 or TRBV12-4 and TRBJ2-7; 8 bases fit TRBD2. V shed 5 bases, J shed 8 bases, and the junction held 14 bases outside the gene matches. This CDR3 has 15 amino acids.

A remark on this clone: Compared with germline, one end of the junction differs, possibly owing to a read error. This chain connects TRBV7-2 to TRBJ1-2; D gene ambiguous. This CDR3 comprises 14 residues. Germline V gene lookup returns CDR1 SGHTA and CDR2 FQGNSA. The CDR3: CASSLSPPGYGYIF. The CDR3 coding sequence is TGTGCCAGCAGCTTATCCCCCCCCGGTTATGGCTACATCTTC. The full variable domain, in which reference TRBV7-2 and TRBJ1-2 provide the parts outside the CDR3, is GAGVSQSPSNKVTEKGKDVELRCDPISGHTALYWYRQSLGQGLEFLIYFQGNSAPDKSGLPSDRFSAERTGGSVSTLTIQRTQQEDSAVYLCASSLSPPGYGYIFGSGTRLTVV.

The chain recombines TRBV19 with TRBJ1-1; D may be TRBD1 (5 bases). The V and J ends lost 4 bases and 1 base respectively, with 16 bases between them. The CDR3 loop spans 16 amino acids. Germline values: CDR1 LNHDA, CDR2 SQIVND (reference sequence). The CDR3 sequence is CASSRTQRGWNTEAFF. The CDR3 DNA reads TGTGCCAGTAGTAGGACCCAGCGGGGGTGGAACACTGAAGCTTTCTTT.

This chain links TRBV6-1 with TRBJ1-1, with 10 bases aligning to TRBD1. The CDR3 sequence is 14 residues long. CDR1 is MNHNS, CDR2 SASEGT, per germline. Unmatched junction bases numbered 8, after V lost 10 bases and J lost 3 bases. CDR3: CATGQGGIDTEAFF. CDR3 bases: TGTGCCACCGGACAGGGGGGAATAGACACTGAAGCTTTCTTT.

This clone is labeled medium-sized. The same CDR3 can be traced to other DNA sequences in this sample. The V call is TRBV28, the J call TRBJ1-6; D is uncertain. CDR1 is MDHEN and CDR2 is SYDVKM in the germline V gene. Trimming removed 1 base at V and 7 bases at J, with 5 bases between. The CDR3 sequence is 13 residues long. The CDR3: CASSLSGNSPLHF. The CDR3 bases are TGTGCCAGCAGTTTATCTGGAAATTCACCCCTCCACTTT. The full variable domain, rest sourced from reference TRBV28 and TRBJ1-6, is DVKVTQSSRYLVKRTGEKVFLECVQDMDHENMFWYRQDPGLGLRLIYFSYDVKMKEKGDIPEGYSVSREKKERFSLILESASTNQTSMYLCASSLSGNSPLHFGNGTRLTVT.

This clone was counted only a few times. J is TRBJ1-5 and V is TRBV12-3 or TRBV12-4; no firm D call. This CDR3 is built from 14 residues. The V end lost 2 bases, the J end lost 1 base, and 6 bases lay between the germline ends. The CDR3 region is CASSLLGSNQPQHF. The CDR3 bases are TGTGCCAGCAGTTTATTGGGAAGCAATCAGCCCCAGCATTTT.

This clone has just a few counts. Here the CDR3 reads CASSVTDRSQYF. CDR3 in DNA: TGTGCCAGCAGTGTCACGGACCGGTCGCAGTATTTT. V usage is TRBV28 and J usage is TRBJ2-3; D is ambiguous. There are 12 residues in the CDR3. Germline V gives CDR1 MDHEN, CDR2 SYDVKM. Trimming shortened V by 5 bases and J by 10 bases, and 13 bases separated the two germline ends.

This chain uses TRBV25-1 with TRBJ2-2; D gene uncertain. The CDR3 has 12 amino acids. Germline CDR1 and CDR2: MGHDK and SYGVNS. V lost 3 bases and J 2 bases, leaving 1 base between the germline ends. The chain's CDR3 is CASSDNTGELFF. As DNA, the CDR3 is TGTGCCAGCAGTGACAACACCGGGGAGCTGTTTTTT.

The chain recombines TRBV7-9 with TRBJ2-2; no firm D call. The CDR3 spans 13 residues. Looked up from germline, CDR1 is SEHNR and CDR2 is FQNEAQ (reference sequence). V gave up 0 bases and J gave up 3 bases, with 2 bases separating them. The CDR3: CASSLADTGELFF. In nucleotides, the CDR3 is TGTGCCAGCAGCTTAGCGGACACCGGGGAGCTGTTTTTT.

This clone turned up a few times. The CDR3 DNA reads TGTGCCAGTAGTATGGGTACTGAAGCTTTCTTT. Protein product: CASSMGTEAFF. This chain uses TRBV19 with TRBJ1-1, with unresolved D. Germline CDR1 and CDR2: LNHDA and SQIVND (reference sequence). V shed 3 bases and J shed 5 bases, with 4 bases lying between them. This CDR3 has 11 residues.